This TCR beta chain was documented in a study of T cell changes during pregnancy in multiple sclerosis. The CDR3 sequence is 14 residues long. Per germline, CDR1 SGHKS and CDR2 YYEKEE (reference sequence). The V and J ends lost 2 bases and 0 bases respectively, with 7 bases between them. Measured with immunoSEQ multiplex PCR; TCRdb has only the in-frame clones, and not every one. This sample has about 36,000 clones; roughly 90% occur once, and the top ten carry around 10%. This sample comprised CD8+ T cells from peripheral blood mononuclear cells, obtained in the third trimester of pregnancy. This TCR was sampled from a female donor with multiple sclerosis, enrolled in a pregnancy study. This chain connects TRBV5-5 to TRBJ2-3; D is uncertain. The CDR3 DNA reads TGTGCCAGCAGCTTTTTCCCTAGCACAGATACGCAGTATTTT. Its translation is CASSFFPSTDTQYF.